The rows below give T cell receptor beta chains drawn from one sample of a study of blood T cell repertoires in COVID-19. Data came from immunoSEQ multiplex PCR; TCRdb stores just in-frame clones and leaves some out. The profile covers fewer than 85,000 clones, with 83% appearing a single time and about 6.9% taken by the ten largest. The sequencing input was peripheral blood. The receptors here all came from a man under 40 with COVID-19, enrolled during active disease. Both conserved end residues are trimmed from each CDR3. The order of the fields is clone size, V gene, J gene, CDR3 protein. Size tells how often a clone was seen (once, few, many) or the class of an expanded clone, and some rows leave it out.

.,TRBV6-5,TRBJ1-4,AGRKNGQGREKLF
.,TRBV3-1/TRBV3-2,TRBJ1-1,ASSRQGRGNTEAF
few,TRBV6-5,TRBJ2-7,ASSSGWDRGSEQY
.,TRBV18,TRBJ2-7,ASSPPRGQGLGEQY
.,TRBV5-8,TRBJ2-2,ASSFRGTGSGELF
.,TRBV7-9,TRBJ1-2,ASSAGPGARYGYT
once,TRBV6-4,TRBJ2-5,ASSATAGTGQETQY
.,TRBV29-1,TRBJ2-5,SVEEGAARETQY
.,TRBV29-1,TRBJ1-2,SVGTANYGYT
.,TRBV6-2/TRBV6-3,TRBJ2-5,ASSYYGLASETQY
few,TRBV11-2,TRBJ1-3,ASSFPTPVGGNTIY
.,TRBV28,TRBJ2-6,ASSVPRTHLNSGANVLT
.,TRBV3-1/TRBV3-2,TRBJ2-6,ASSHLQGAGANVLT
.,TRBV7-2,TRBJ2-3,ASSSRLAATDTQY
.,TRBV28,TRBJ1-5,ASMLQGAGNQPQH
few,TRBV28,TRBJ2-7,ASGRGLAGGIYEQY
.,TRBV18,TRBJ1-4,ASSPDRASEKLF
once,TRBV9,TRBJ2-1,ASSVEDRGTYNEQF
.,TRBV18,TRBJ2-1,ASSPTGEVGNEQF
.,TRBV18,TRBJ2-7,ASSPPGQGPYAEQY
.,TRBV11-2,TRBJ1-2,ASSLGSGGYT
once,TRBV4-3,TRBJ2-1,ASSQEYDRGEFYEQF
once,TRBV19,TRBJ2-5,ASSSDRVETQY
.,TRBV18,TRBJ1-1,ASSPGKQGRNTEAF
.,TRBV5-4,TRBJ2-7,ASSLTRPGLAESYEQY
.,TRBV5-5,TRBJ1-4,ASSISGVSQEKLF
.,TRBV7-2,TRBJ1-6,ASSSRAYNSPLH
.,TRBV11-3,TRBJ2-3,ASSHGTSGRDTQY
.,TRBV11-2,TRBJ2-7,ASSLVSGTGRIHEQY
once,TRBV28,TRBJ2-7,ASSFRDRGAEQY
.,TRBV18,TRBJ1-1,ASSPNTGTNTEAF
.,TRBV20-1,TRBJ1-1,SASPGQGEAF
.,TRBV6-5,TRBJ2-7,ASTRLAGEGEQY
.,TRBV11-2,TRBJ2-7,ASSRQGASYEQY
.,TRBV2,TRBJ2-7,ASSGQGSSYEQY
.,TRBV6-1,TRBJ1-5,ASREGPSGFTQH
.,TRBV27,TRBJ1-5,ASSRGGSQPQH
few,TRBV6-1,TRBJ2-1,ASSAPYRGGYNEQF
.,TRBV19,TRBJ1-1,ASSAAENTEAF
.,TRBV21-1,TRBJ1-5,ASTRGTGGQPQH
.,TRBV7-2,TRBJ2-5,ASSHGGGRGETQY
.,TRBV4-1,TRBJ1-5,ASSQELGQGNQPQH
.,TRBV19,TRBJ1-2,ASSTRQEAGYGYT
.,TRBV19,TRBJ2-4,ASTPGVDTKNIQY
.,TRBV15,TRBJ2-1,ATSSYRDSSYNEQF
.,TRBV4-1,TRBJ1-1,ASSQADTGGRTEAF
.,TRBV19,TRBJ1-5,ASSIARGPQPQH
.,TRBV7-9,TRBJ1-4,ASARSASNEKLF
.,TRBV28,TRBJ1-6,ASRVDRGESPLH
.,TRBV30,TRBJ1-5,AWSVEHRGRPQH
once,TRBV7-2,TRBJ2-2,ASSLNSGRATGELF
many,TRBV24-1,TRBJ2-1,ATSDFSRSSEQF
.,TRBV3-1/TRBV3-2,TRBJ2-5,ASSQEGAGLQETQY
few,TRBV2,TRBJ1-1,ASSGARGNTEAF
.,TRBV25-1,TRBJ2-1,ASMEVGTNEQF